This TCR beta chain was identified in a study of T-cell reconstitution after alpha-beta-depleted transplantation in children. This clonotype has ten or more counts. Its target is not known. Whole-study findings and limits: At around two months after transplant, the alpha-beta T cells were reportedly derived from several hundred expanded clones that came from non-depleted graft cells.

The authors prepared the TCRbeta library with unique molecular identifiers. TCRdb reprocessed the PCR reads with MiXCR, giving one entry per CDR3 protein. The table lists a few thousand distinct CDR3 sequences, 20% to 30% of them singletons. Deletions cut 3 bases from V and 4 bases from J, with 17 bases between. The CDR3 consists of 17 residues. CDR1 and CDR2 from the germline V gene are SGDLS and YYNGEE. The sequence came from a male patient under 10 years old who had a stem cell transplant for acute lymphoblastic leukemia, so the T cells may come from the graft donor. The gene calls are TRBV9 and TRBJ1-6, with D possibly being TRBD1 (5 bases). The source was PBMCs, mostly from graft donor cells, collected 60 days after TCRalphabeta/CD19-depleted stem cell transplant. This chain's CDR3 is CASSAALGTGYNSPLHF. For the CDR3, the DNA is TGTGCCAGCAGCGCAGCCTTGGGGACGGGTTATAATTCACCCCTCCACTTT.